Here is one T cell receptor beta chain with its context. Germline CDR1 is WNHNN and CDR2 is SYGVQD (reference sequence). The CDR3 is 14 amino acids. With 7 bases removed from V and 0 bases from J, the gap between germline ends came to 12 bases. Data came from immunoSEQ multiplex PCR; TCRdb stores just in-frame clones and leaves some out. The sample records roughly 24,000 clones, around 93% being singletons. The sample belongs to a study of blood T cell repertoires in COVID-19. Sequencing was performed on peripheral blood. The sequence derives from a human donor in a cohort sampled during active COVID-19. V and J are TRBV10-1 and TRBJ1-1, with D maybe TRBD1 (6 bases). As DNA, the CDR3 is TGCGCCAGCACCCCGACAGGCCTGAACACTGAAGCTTTCTTT. Translated: CASTPTGLNTEAFF.